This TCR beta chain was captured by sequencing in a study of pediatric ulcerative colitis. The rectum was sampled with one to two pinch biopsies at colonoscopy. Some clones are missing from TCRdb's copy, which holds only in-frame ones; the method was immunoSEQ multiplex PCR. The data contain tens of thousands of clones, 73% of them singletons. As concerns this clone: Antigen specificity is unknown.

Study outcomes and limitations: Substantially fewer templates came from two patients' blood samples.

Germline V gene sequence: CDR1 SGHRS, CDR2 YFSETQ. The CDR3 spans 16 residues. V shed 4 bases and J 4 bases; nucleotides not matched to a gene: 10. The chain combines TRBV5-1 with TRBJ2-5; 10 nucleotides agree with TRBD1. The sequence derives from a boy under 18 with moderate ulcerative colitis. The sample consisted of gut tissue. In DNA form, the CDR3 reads TGCGCCAGCAGCCCCGGACAGGGGGGTAATCTAGAGACCCAGTACTTC. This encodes CASSPGQGGNLETQYF.